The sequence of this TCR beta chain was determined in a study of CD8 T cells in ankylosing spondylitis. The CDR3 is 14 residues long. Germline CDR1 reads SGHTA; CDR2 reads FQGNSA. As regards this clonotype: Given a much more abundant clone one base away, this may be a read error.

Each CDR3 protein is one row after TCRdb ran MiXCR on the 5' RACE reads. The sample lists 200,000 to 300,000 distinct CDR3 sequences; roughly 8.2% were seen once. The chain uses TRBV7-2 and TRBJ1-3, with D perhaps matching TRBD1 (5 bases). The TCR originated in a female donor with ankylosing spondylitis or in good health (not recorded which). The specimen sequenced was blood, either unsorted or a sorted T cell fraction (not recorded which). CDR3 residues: CVSNLQGGGNTIYF. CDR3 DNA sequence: TGTGTCAGCAACCTTCAGGGAGGAGGAAACACCATATATTTT.